The clone carrying this T cell receptor (beta chain) was seen a single time. The antigen is unknown. The data originate from a study of cytomegalovirus exposure and HLA in healthy donors. Findings and limits, study-wide: About 90% or about 30% of the time was how often most TCR beta V segments were productive, according to an earlier analysis. According to reports, the classifier identified cytomegalovirus status with high specificity and sensitivity.

PCR employed 60 Vbeta and 13 Jbeta primers. Data came from immunoSEQ multiplex PCR; TCRdb stores just in-frame clones and leaves some out. The repertoire holds more than 150,000 clones, with around three quarters as singletons. The material sequenced was PBMCs. This receptor was identified in a woman in her twenties or thirties in good health and CMV-seropositive.

The CDR3 coding sequence is TGTGCCAGCCGGGGACAGAGCAATCAGCCCCAGCATTTT. Protein sequence: CASRGQSNQPQHF. The chain is built from TRBV27 and TRBJ1-5; 7 nucleotides line up with TRBD1. This CDR3 contains 13 residues. Germline V gene data show CDR1 as MNHEY and CDR2 as SMNVEV (reference sequence). The junction had 2 bases not matched to a gene; V was cut back by 8 bases and J by 1 base.